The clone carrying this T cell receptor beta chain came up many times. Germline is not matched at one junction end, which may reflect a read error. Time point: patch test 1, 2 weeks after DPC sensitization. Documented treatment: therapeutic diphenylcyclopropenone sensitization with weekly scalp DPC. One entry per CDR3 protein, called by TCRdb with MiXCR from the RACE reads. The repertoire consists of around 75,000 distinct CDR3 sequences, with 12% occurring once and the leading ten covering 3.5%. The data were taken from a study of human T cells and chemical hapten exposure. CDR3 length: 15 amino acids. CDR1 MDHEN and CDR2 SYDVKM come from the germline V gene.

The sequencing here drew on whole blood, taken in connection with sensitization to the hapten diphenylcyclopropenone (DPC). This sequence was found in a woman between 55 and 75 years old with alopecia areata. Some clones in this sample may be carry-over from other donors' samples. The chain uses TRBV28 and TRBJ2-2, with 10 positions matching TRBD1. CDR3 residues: CASSPGQGNTGVLFF. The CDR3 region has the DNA TGTGCCAGCAGCCCGGGACAGGGGAACACCGGGGTGCTGTTTTTT.